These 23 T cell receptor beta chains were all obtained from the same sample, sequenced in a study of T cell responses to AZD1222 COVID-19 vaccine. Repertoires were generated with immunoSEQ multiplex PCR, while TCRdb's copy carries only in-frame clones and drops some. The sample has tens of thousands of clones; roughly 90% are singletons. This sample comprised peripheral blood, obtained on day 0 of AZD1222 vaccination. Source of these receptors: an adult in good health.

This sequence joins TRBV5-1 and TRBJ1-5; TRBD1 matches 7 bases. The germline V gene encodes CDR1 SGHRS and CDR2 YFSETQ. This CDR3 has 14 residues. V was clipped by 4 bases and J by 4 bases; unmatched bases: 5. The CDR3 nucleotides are TGCGCCAGCAGCACGGGACAGAGTAATCAGCCCCAGCATTTT. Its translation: CASSTGQSNQPQHF.

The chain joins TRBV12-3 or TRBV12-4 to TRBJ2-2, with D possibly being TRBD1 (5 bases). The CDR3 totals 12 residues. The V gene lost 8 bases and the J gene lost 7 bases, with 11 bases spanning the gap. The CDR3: CASQGTGGELFF. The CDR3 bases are TGTGCCAGCCAGGGTACTGGCGGGGAGCTGTTTTTT.

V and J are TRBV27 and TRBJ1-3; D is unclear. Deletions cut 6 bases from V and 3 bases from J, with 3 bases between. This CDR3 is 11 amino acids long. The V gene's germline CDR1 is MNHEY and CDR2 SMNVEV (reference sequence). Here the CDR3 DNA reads TGTGCCAGCAGCAGTGGAAACACCATATATTTT. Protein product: CASSSGNTIYF.

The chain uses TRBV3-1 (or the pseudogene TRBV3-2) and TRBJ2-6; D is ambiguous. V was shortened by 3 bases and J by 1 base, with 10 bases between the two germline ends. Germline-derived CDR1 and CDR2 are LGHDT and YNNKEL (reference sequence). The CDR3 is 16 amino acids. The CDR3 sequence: CASSQPMGSGANVLTF. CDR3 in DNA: TGTGCCAGCAGCCAGCCAATGGGGTCTGGGGCCAACGTCCTGACTTTC.

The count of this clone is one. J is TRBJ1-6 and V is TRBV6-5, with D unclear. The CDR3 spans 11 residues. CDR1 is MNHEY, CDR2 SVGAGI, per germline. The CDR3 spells CSWAEFSPLHF. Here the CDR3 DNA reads TGTTCTTGGGCAGAGTTTTCACCCCTCCACTTT.

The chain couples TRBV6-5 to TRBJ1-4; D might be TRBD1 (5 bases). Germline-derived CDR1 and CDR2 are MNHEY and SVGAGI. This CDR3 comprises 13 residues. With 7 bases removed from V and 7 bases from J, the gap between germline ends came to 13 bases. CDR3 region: CASIRGVGEKLFF. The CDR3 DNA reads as TGTGCCAGCATCCGGGGGGTGGGTGAAAAACTGTTTTTT.

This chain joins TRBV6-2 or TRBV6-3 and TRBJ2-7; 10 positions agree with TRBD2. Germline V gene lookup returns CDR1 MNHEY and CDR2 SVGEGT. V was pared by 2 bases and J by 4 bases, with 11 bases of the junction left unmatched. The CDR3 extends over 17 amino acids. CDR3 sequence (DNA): TGTGCCAGCAGTTACGTCCCTAGCGGGGGAAGGGGATACGAGCAGTACTTC. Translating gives CASSYVPSGGRGYEQYF.

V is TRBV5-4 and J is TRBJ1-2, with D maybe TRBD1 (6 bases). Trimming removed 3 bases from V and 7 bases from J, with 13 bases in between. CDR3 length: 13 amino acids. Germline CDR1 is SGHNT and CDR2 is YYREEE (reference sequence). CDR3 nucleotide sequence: TGTGCCAGCAGCTCAGGGGCGCCTGTTGGCTACACCTTC. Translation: CASSSGAPVGYTF.

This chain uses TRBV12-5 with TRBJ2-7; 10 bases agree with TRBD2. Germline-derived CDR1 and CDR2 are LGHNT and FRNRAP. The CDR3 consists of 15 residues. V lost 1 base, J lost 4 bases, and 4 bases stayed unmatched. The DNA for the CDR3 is TGTGCTAGTGGTTTGGGCGGGACTAGCGCGTACGAGCAGTACTTC. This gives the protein CASGLGGTSAYEQYF.

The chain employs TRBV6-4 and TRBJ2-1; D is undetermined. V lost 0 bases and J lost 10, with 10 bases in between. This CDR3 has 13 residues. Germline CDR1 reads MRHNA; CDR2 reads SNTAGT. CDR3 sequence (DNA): TGTGCCAGCAGTGACTCTTGGAGAAGGGAGCAGTTCTTC. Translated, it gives CASSDSWRREQFF.

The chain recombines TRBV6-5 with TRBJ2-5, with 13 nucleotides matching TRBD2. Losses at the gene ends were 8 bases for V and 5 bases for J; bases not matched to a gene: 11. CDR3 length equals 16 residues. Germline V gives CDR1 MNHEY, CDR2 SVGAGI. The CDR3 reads CASCWTSGGPGETQYF. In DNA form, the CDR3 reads TGTGCCAGCTGTTGGACTAGCGGGGGCCCCGGGGAGACCCAGTACTTC.

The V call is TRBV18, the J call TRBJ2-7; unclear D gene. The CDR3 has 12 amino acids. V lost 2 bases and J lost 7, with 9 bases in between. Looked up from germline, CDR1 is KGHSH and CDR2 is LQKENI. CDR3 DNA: TGTGCCAGCTCACCATCCCTGGGGGAGCAGTACTTC. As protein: CASSPSLGEQYF.

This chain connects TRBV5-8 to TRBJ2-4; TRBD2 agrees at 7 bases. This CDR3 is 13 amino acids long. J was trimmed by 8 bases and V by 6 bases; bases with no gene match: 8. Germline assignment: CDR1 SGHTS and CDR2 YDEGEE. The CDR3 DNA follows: TGTGCCAGCACCGGACTGGGAGGGGACATTCAGTACTTC. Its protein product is CASTGLGGDIQYF.

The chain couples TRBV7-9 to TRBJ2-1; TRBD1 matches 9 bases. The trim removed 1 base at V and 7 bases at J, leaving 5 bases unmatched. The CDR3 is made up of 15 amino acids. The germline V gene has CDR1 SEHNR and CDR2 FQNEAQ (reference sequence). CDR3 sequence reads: CASSLGDRARNEQFF. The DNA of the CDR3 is TGTGCCAGCAGCTTAGGGGACAGGGCACGGAATGAGCAGTTCTTC.

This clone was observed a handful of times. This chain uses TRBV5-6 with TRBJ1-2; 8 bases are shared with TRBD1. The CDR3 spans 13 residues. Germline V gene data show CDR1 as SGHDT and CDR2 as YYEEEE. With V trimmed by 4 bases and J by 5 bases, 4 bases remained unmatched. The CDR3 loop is CASSEGQEYGYTF. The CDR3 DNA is TGTGCCAGCAGCGAGGGACAGGAGTATGGCTACACCTTC.

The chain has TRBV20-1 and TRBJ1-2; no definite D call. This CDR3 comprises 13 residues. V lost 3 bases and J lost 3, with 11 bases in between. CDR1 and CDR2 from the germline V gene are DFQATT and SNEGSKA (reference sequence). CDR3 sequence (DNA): TGCAGTGCTAGTATGGGTAGTCACTATGGCTACACCTTC. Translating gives CSASMGSHYGYTF.

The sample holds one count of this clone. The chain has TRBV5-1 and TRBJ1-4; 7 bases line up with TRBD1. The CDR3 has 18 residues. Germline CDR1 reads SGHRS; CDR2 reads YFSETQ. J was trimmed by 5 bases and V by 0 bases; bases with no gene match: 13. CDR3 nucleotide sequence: TGCGCCAGCAGCTTGGTGCCCCCTTCGACAGGGATAAATGAAAAACTGTTTTTT. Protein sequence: CASSLVPPSTGINEKLFF.

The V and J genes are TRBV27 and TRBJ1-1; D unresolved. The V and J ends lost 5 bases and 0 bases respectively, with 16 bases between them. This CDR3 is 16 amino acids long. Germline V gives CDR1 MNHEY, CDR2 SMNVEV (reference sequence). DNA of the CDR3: TGTGCCAGCAGTAAGGAACCCCGCGTAATGAACACTGAAGCTTTCTTT. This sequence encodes CASSKEPRVMNTEAFF.

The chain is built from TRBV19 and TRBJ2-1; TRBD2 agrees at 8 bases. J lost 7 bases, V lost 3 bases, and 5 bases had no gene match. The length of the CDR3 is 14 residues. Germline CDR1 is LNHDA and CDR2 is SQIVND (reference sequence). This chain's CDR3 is CASSIQRESNEQFF. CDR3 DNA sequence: TGTGCCAGTAGTATTCAGCGGGAGAGTAATGAGCAGTTCTTC.

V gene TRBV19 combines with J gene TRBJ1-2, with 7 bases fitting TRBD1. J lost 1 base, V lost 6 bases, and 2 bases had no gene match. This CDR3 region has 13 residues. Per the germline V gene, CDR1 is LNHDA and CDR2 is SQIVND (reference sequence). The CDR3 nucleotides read TGTGCCAGTAGACAGGGGTATAACTATGGCTACACCTTC. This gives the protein CASRQGYNYGYTF. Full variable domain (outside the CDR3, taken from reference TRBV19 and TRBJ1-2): DGGITQSPKYLFRKEGQNVTLSCEQNLNHDAMYWYRQDPGQGLRLIYYSQIVNDFQKGDIAEGYSVSREKKESFPLTVTSAQKNPTAFYLCASRQGYNYGYTFGSGTRLTVV.

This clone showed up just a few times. As DNA, the CDR3 is TGTGCCTGGAGTGGGAATAGCCAAGAGACCCAGTACTTC. It yields the protein CAWSGNSQETQYF. This chain uses TRBV30 with TRBJ2-5; D gene uncertain. Germline V CDR1 and CDR2: GTSNPN, SVGIG (reference sequence). This CDR3 contains 13 residues. Trimming left V 1 base short and J 1 base short, with 7 bases between.

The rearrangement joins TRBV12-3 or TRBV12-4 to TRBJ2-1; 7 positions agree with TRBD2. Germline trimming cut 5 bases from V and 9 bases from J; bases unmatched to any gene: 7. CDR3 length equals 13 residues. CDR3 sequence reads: CASSLGTTGEQFF. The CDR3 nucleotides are TGTGCCAGCAGTCTCGGGACTACGGGTGAGCAGTTCTTC.

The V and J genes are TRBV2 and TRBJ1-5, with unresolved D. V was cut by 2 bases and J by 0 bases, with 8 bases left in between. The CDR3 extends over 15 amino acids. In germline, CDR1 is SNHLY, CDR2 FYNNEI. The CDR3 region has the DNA TGTGCCAGCAGTGAATCCAGGTATAGCAATCAGCCCCAGCATTTT. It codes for CASSESRYSNQPQHF. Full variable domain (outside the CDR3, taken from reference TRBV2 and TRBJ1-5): EPEVTQTPSHQVTQMGQEVILRCVPISNHLYFYWYRQILGQKVEFLVSFYNNEISEKSEIFDDQFSVERPDGSNFTLKIRSTKLEDSAMYFCASSESRYSNQPQHFGDGTRLSIL.